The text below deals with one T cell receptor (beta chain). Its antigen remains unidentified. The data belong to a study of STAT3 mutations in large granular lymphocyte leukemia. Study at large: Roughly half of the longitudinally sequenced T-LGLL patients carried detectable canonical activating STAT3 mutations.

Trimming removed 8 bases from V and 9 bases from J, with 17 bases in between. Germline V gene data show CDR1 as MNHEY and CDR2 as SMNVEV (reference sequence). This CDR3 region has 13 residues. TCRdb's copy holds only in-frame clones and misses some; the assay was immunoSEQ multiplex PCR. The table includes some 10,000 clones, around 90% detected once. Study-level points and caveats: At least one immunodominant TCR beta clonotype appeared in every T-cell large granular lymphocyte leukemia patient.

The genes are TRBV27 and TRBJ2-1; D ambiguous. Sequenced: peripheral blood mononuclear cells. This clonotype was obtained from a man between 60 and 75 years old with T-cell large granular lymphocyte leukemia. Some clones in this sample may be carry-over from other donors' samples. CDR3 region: CASRRGDRSEQFF. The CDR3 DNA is TGTGCCAGCCGACGTGGGGATAGAAGTGAGCAGTTCTTC.